This is a list of T cell receptor beta chains from one sample in a study of OX40 agonist ivuxolimab in advanced cancers. Method: immunoSEQ multiplex PCR; TCRdb's copy keeps in-frame clones and lacks some. There are tens of thousands of clones in the sample; 80% to 90% occur only once, and about 0.76% lies in the top ten. Here the sequenced sample was CD4+ or CD8+ T cells sorted from blood, taken in a trial of the OX40 agonist ivuxolimab. The receptors stem from an adult with an advanced solid tumor such as melanoma, head and neck, liver or kidney cancer. The CDR3 runs from the conserved cysteine through the conserved F or W. A D gene is named only where the DNA matches it firmly. Clone size is given for some rows only: seen once, a few or many times, or a class if the clone is expanded.

d_gene	v_gene	j_gene	abundance	CDR3aa	CDR3nt
TRBD2	TRBV5-4	TRBJ2-2	NA	CASSRFSGTNTGELFF	TGTGCCAGCAGCCGTTTTAGCGGGACTAACACCGGGGAGCTGTTTTTT
TRBD1	TRBV6-1	TRBJ1-2	NA	CASSATRGQRGGYTF	TGTGCCAGCAGTGCCACCCGGGGACAGAGGGGTGGCTACACCTTC
TRBD2	TRBV27	TRBJ2-3	NA	CASSLMTSGRVNTQYF	TGTGCCAGCAGTTTAATGACTAGCGGGAGGGTAAATACGCAGTATTTT
NA	TRBV30	TRBJ2-5	NA	CAWATVGQETQYF	TGTGCCTGGGCGACAGTAGGCCAAGAGACCCAGTACTTC
NA	TRBV9	TRBJ1-6	NA	CASSYNVDSNSPLHF	TGTGCCAGCAGCTATAACGTTGACAGCAATTCACCCCTCCACTTT
NA	TRBV6-1	TRBJ2-7	once	CASGRIRTYEQYF	TGTGCCAGCGGGAGGATACGGACCTACGAGCAGTACTTC
NA	TRBV18	TRBJ2-1	NA	CASSPTLAGAYNEQFF	TGTGCCAGCTCACCCACATTGGCGGGCGCCTACAATGAGCAGTTCTTC
NA	TRBV19	TRBJ1-1	NA	CASSIGGVNTEAFF	TGTGCCAGTAGTATCGGAGGGGTGAACACTGAAGCTTTCTTT
NA	TRBV7-2	TRBJ1-1	NA	CASSRTVNTEAFF	TGTGCCAGCAGCAGGACAGTGAACACTGAAGCTTTCTTT
NA	TRBV29-1	TRBJ1-4	NA	CSVGSATNEKLFF	TGCAGCGTGGGGAGTGCAACTAATGAAAAACTGTTTTTT
NA	TRBV6-1	TRBJ1-4	NA	CATGRGGTNEKLFF	TGTGCCACCGGCCGCGGGGGGACTAATGAAAAACTGTTTTTT
NA	TRBV7-2	TRBJ2-7	NA	CASSFDGGPYEQYF	TGTGCCAGCAGCTTCGACGGGGGGCCATACGAGCAGTACTTC
TRBD1	TRBV6-5	TRBJ2-7	NA	CASSVDRGPSYEQYF	TGTGCCAGCAGTGTGGACAGGGGGCCCTCCTACGAGCAGTACTTC
TRBD1	TRBV5-1	TRBJ1-2	NA	CASSETGQDYYGYTF	TGCGCCAGCAGCGAAACCGGACAGGACTACTATGGCTACACCTTC
NA	TRBV6-1	TRBJ1-5	NA	CASSESQGPQPQHF	TGTGCCAGCAGTGAAAGCCAGGGACCTCAGCCCCAGCATTTT
NA	TRBV6-6	TRBJ1-5	NA	CASSYERAGSNQPQHF	TGTGCCAGCAGTTACGAGAGGGCCGGAAGCAATCAGCCCCAGCATTTT
NA	TRBV18	TRBJ1-2	NA	CASSPPGGRSPARGYTF	TGTGCCAGCTCACCCCCAGGAGGCAGATCTCCAGCGCGAGGCTACACCTTC
NA	TRBV5-6	TRBJ2-2	NA	CASSFGLPGELFF	TGTGCCAGCAGCTTTGGGTTACCCGGGGAGCTGTTTTTT
NA	TRBV5-4	TRBJ1-1	NA	CASSGTGTGTEAFF	TGTGCCAGCAGCGGTACAGGGACGGGCACTGAAGCTTTCTTT
NA	TRBV28	TRBJ2-6	NA	CASSLSSGANVLTF	TGTGCCAGCAGTTTAAGTAGTGGGGCCAACGTCCTGACTTTC
TRBD2	TRBV7-9	TRBJ2-7	NA	CASSSTSGRYEQYF	TGTGCCAGCAGCTCTACTAGCGGGAGATACGAGCAGTACTTC
TRBD1	TRBV2	TRBJ1-5	few	CATGTANQPQHF	TGTGCCACAGGGACAGCGAATCAGCCCCAGCATTTT
NA	TRBV7-9	TRBJ1-1	NA	CASSSPTDSQNTEAFF	TGTGCCAGCAGCTCCCCGACAGACTCTCAGAACACTGAAGCTTTCTTT
NA	TRBV27	TRBJ1-2	NA	CASSPGRIGGYTF	TGTGCCAGCAGTCCAGGACGGATAGGGGGCTACACCTTC
NA	TRBV7-3	TRBJ2-5	NA	CASSRGWETQYF	TGTGCCAGCAGCCGCGGGTGGGAGACCCAGTACTTC
NA	TRBV11-1	TRBJ2-7	NA	CASSSGLAGEQYF	TGTGCCAGCAGCTCCGGACTCGCGGGTGAGCAGTACTTC
TRBD1	TRBV30	TRBJ2-7	NA	CAWSYNRGPYEQYF	TGTGCCTGGAGCTATAACAGGGGTCCATACGAGCAGTACTTC
NA	TRBV5-1	TRBJ1-1	NA	CASSLEASGNTEAFF	TGCGCCAGCAGCTTGGAGGCGAGTGGGAACACTGAAGCTTTCTTT
NA	TRBV30	TRBJ2-5	NA	CAWSRGRQETQYF	TGTGCCTGGAGTAGGGGACGGCAAGAGACCCAGTACTTC
NA	TRBV29-1	TRBJ2-7	NA	CSVEGGGDEQYF	TGCAGCGTTGAAGGTGGAGGGGACGAGCAGTACTTC
NA	TRBV28	TRBJ1-2	NA	CANKDARRGANGYTF	TGTGCCAACAAGGATGCCCGGAGGGGGGCAAATGGCTACACCTTC
NA	TRBV10-3	TRBJ2-7	NA	CAINSLGPSEEQYF	TGTGCCATCAACAGCTTGGGCCCCTCGGAGGAGCAGTACTTC
NA	TRBV19	TRBJ2-5	NA	CASRGQAGSYLETQYF	TGTGCCAGTAGGGGACAAGCAGGTTCTTACCTAGAGACCCAGTACTTC
NA	TRBV7-9	TRBJ1-1	NA	CASSLALRGTEAFF	TGTGCCAGCAGCTTAGCGCTCAGGGGCACTGAAGCTTTCTTT
TRBD2	TRBV7-3	TRBJ2-3	NA	CASSLTAGADTQYF	TGTGCCAGCAGCTTAACGGCGGGAGCAGATACGCAGTATTTT
NA	TRBV29-1	TRBJ2-3	NA	CSVDGLALADTQYF	TGCAGCGTTGATGGGCTAGCTCTCGCAGATACGCAGTATTTT
NA	TRBV7-2	TRBJ1-4	medium-sized	CASSLGSGNEKLFF	TGTGCCAGCAGCTTAGGGTCGGGGAATGAAAAACTGTTTTTT
NA	TRBV12-5	TRBJ2-2	NA	CASGFLGGELFF	TGTGCTAGTGGTTTCTTGGGCGGGGAGCTGTTTTTT
TRBD2	TRBV4-3	TRBJ2-2	NA	CASSQDSSGRLGGELFF	TGCGCCAGCAGCCAAGATTCTAGCGGGAGACTTGGCGGGGAGCTGTTTTTT
NA	TRBV6-1	TRBJ1-2	NA	CASSEWSGYTF	TGTGCCAGCAGTGAATGGAGCGGCTACACCTTC
NA	TRBV7-9	TRBJ2-2	NA	CASSPHPGELFF	TGTGCCAGCAGCCCGCATCCCGGGGAGCTGTTTTTT
NA	TRBV6-5	TRBJ1-4	NA	CASRMAGIREKLFF	TGTGCCAGCAGAATGGCAGGGATTCGTGAAAAACTGTTTTTT
NA	TRBV6-1	TRBJ1-2	NA	CASSVMTGPYGYTF	TGTGCCAGCAGTGTCATGACGGGCCCCTATGGCTACACCTTC
NA	TRBV19	TRBJ2-7	NA	CASSVMVRAMEQYF	TGTGCCAGTAGTGTTATGGTCAGGGCGATGGAGCAGTACTTC
NA	TRBV5-1	TRBJ2-2	NA	CASRSGYNTGELFF	TGCGCCAGCAGGAGCGGGTATAACACCGGGGAGCTGTTTTTT
NA	TRBV10-3	TRBJ2-3	NA	CAASRASTDTQYF	TGTGCCGCGAGCCGGGCCTCCACAGATACGCAGTATTTT
TRBD1	TRBV5-1	TRBJ2-2	NA	CASSHRQGNLYTGELFF	TGCGCCAGCAGCCATCGACAGGGTAACTTGTACACCGGGGAGCTGTTTTTT
NA	TRBV6-1	TRBJ1-2	NA	CASNTNYGYTF	TGTGCCAGCAACACGAACTATGGCTACACCTTC
NA	TRBV7-3	TRBJ2-5	NA	CASSPGSAQETQYF	TGTGCCAGCAGCCCAGGTTCGGCCCAAGAGACCCAGTACTTC
NA	TRBV18	TRBJ2-2	NA	CASSPRGAAGELFF	TGTGCCAGCTCACCGAGGGGCGCGGCCGGGGAGCTGTTTTTT